These 15 T cell receptor beta chains originate from one sample sequenced in a study of identifying expanded T cells in peripheral blood. Only in-frame clones appear in the TCRdb table, and some are missing; sequencing was by immunoSEQ multiplex PCR. The sample has 65,000 to 95,000 clones; about four fifths are singletons. Sequences were obtained from blood. These receptor sequences come from a person between 18 and 69 years old in good health.

The chain carries TRBV27 and TRBJ2-3, with 9 bases aligning to TRBD2. The CDR3 extends over 17 amino acids. Trimming at V came to 4 bases and at J to 5 bases, leaving 13 bases not matched to a gene. CDR1 is MNHEY, CDR2 SMNVEV, per germline (reference sequence). CDR3 sequence: CASSSGLASTWKDTQYF. The CDR3 DNA is TGTGCCAGCAGTTCTGGACTAGCGTCAACGTGGAAAGATACGCAGTATTTT.

CDR3 sequence: CASSLSGSGYETQYF. CDR3 in DNA: TGTGCCAGCAGCCTGAGCGGGAGTGGTTATGAGACCCAGTACTTC. The chain recombines TRBV7-9 with TRBJ2-5, with 8 bases aligning to TRBD2. CDR1 is SEHNR and CDR2 is FQNEAQ in the germline V gene (reference sequence). This CDR3 has 15 amino acids. With 5 bases clipped from V and 5 bases from J, the junction kept 10 bases outside the gene matches.

The V and J genes are TRBV15 and TRBJ1-5; D is possibly TRBD1 (6 bases). Germline V gene lookup returns CDR1 LNHNV and CDR2 YYDKDF (reference sequence). Between the trimmed V and J ends, which lost 1 base and 7 bases, there was a span of 14 bases. The CDR3 consists of 15 residues. In DNA form, the CDR3 reads TGTGCCACCAGCAGAGGGGGGGCTGGGGACCAGCCCCAGCATTTT. Its translation: CATSRGGAGDQPQHF.

The rearrangement uses TRBV4-3 and TRBJ2-7, with a weak D call TRBD2 (5 bases). V was pared by 0 bases and J by 3 bases, with 12 bases between. The germline CDR1 and CDR2 sequences are LGHNA and YSLEER. The CDR3 runs to 15 residues. CDR3 DNA sequence: TGCGCCAGCAGCCAAGATCTTTTTGCGGGCTACGAGCAGTACTTC. Translating gives CASSQDLFAGYEQYF.

Only one count was recorded for this clone. The chain has TRBV6-5 and TRBJ2-7; D is undetermined. The germline V gene encodes CDR1 MNHEY and CDR2 SVGAGI. V was pared by 7 bases and J by 7 bases, with 11 bases between. This CDR3 has 11 residues. The CDR3 is CASTGSREQYF. DNA of the CDR3: TGTGCCAGCACTGGGTCTCGGGAGCAGTACTTC.

The V call is TRBV7-2, the J call TRBJ2-2; 12 nucleotides agree with TRBD2. CDR3 length: 17 amino acids. J was trimmed by 4 bases and V by 5 bases; bases with no gene match: 8. Germline V gives CDR1 SGHTA, CDR2 FQGNSA. The chain's CDR3 is CASSMTSGSIVTGELFF. The CDR3 coding sequence is TGTGCCAGCAGCATGACTAGCGGGAGTATCGTCACCGGGGAGCTGTTTTTT. Full variable domain (outside the CDR3, taken from reference TRBV7-2 and TRBJ2-2): GAGVSQSPSNKVTEKGKDVELRCDPISGHTALYWYRQSLGQGLEFLIYFQGNSAPDKSGLPSDRFSAERTGGSVSTLTIQRTQQEDSAVYLCASSMTSGSIVTGELFFGEGSRLTVL.

This chain connects TRBV29-1 to TRBJ2-3, with D possibly TRBD2 on 6 matching bases. Germline V gives CDR1 SQVTM, CDR2 ANQGSEA. The germline V and J ends were trimmed by 2 bases and 8 bases, with 20 bases remaining between them. This CDR3 is built from 15 residues. Here the CDR3 DNA reads TGCAGCGTTGAAAGGGAGGAGGCTGGTAGGGGTACGCAGTATTTT. Translated: CSVEREEAGRGTQYF.

Points on this clone: Other DNA sequences from this sample encode an identical CDR3 as well. This chain uses TRBV5-1 with TRBJ1-5; D unclear. The ends were cut back, 2 bases at V and 0 bases at J, with 6 bases in the middle. Germline CDR1 is SGHRS and CDR2 is YFSETQ. There are 14 residues in the CDR3. CDR3 sequence: CASSLAGSNQPQHF. DNA for the CDR3: TGCGCCAGCAGCTTAGCAGGTAGCAATCAGCCCCAGCATTTT. Full variable domain (missing parts from reference TRBV5-1 and TRBJ1-5): KAGVTQTPRYLIKTRGQQVTLSCSPISGHRSVSWYQQTPGQGLQFLFEYFSETQRNKGNFPGRFSGRQFSNSRSEMNVSTLELGDSALYLCASSLAGSNQPQHFGDGTRLSIL.

This clone showed up many times. The chain combines TRBV2 with TRBJ2-2; maybe TRBD1 (5 bases). Germline V gene sequence: CDR1 SNHLY, CDR2 FYNNEI. The CDR3 totals 15 residues. Trimming removed 7 bases at V and 6 bases at J, with 18 bases between. The CDR3 protein is CASNPLNQGSGELFF. In DNA, the CDR3 is TGTGCCAGCAATCCCCTTAACCAGGGTTCCGGGGAGCTGTTTTTT.

The V gene is TRBV19, the J gene TRBJ1-1; 9 positions match TRBD1. The CDR3 contains 13 residues. V was clipped by 5 bases and J by 7 bases; unmatched bases: 5. The germline gives CDR1 LNHDA, CDR2 SQIVND (reference sequence). CDR3 coding DNA: TGTGCCAGTAGTCCCACAGGGGGCTTTGAAGCTTTCTTT. The encoded protein is CASSPTGGFEAFF. Using reference TRBV19 and TRBJ1-1 for the parts outside the CDR3, the full variable domain is DGGITQSPKYLFRKEGQNVTLSCEQNLNHDAMYWYRQDPGQGLRLIYYSQIVNDFQKGDIAEGYSVSREKKESFPLTVTSAQKNPTAFYLCASSPTGGFEAFFGQGTRLTVV.

V gene TRBV7-9 combines with J gene TRBJ1-2, with TRBD1 matching over 8 bases. The CDR3 is 15 amino acids. Germline CDR1 is SEHNR and CDR2 is FQNEAQ (reference sequence). With V trimmed by 1 base and J by 5 bases, 6 bases remained unmatched. The chain's CDR3 is CASSLETGEVYGYTF. The CDR3 DNA sequence: TGTGCCAGCAGCTTAGAGACAGGGGAGGTTTATGGCTACACCTTC.

This sequence joins TRBV2 and TRBJ2-7; TRBD2 matches at 10 bases. Germline loops: CDR1 SNHLY, CDR2 FYNNEI. V lost 8 bases and J lost 4; bases outside the gene matches: 5. There are 13 residues in the CDR3. CDR3 nucleotides: TGTGCCAGCGCGGGACTAGCGTATTACGAGCAGTACTTC. Translated, it gives CASAGLAYYEQYF.

V usage is TRBV11-2 and J usage is TRBJ2-2, with D perhaps TRBD1 (6 bases). V was trimmed by 5 bases and J by 3 bases, leaving 13 bases between them. The germline V gene encodes CDR1 SGHAT and CDR2 FQNNGV. This CDR3 spans 15 amino acids. CDR3: CASSPGQTHTGELFF. DNA for the CDR3: TGTGCCAGCAGCCCCGGACAGACTCACACCGGGGAGCTGTTTTTT. Based on the CDR3 plus reference TRBV11-2 and TRBJ2-2, the full variable domain is EAGVAQSPRYKIIEKRQSVAFWCNPISGHATLYWYQQILGQGPKLLIQFQNNGVVDDSQLPKDRFSAERLKGVDSTLKIQPAKLEDSAVYLCASSPGQTHTGELFFGEGSRLTVL.

The chain carries TRBV20-1 and TRBJ2-7; 7 nucleotides line up with TRBD2. V was clipped by 6 bases and J by 6 bases; unmatched bases: 5. The CDR3 extends over 11 amino acids. The germline CDR1 and CDR2 sequences are DFQATT and SNEGSKA (reference sequence). CDR3 residues: CSAGLVLEQYF. CDR3 nucleotides: TGCAGTGCCGGACTAGTCCTCGAGCAGTACTTC.

The V call is TRBV30, the J call TRBJ2-5; 9 nucleotides match TRBD2. The V segment lost 5 bases and the J segment 5 bases; nucleotides outside the gene matches: 9. Germline V gene lookup returns CDR1 GTSNPN and CDR2 SVGIG (reference sequence). This CDR3 spans 14 amino acids. Here the CDR3 reads CAWWDLAGGETQYF. CDR3 coding DNA: TGTGCCTGGTGGGACTTGGCGGGAGGGGAGACCCAGTACTTC.